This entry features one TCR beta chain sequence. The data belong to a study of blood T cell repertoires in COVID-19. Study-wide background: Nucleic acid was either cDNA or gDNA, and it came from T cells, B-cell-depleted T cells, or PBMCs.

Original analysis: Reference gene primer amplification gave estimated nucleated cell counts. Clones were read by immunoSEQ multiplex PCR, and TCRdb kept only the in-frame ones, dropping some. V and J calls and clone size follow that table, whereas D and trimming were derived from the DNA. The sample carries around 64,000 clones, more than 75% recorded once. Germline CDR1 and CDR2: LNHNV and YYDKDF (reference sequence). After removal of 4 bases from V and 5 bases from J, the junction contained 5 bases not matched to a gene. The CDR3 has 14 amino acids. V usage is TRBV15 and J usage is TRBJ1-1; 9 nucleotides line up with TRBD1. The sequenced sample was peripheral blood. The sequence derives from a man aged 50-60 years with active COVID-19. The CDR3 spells CATSKSDRGTEAFF. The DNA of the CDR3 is TGTGCCACCAGCAAATCCGACAGGGGGACTGAAGCTTTCTTT.